This TCR beta chain was documented in a study of T cells after yellow fever vaccination. Across the study: Some fractions had low cell numbers, and these were prepared with SMART-Seq v4 Ultra Low Input. General study results and limits: Reappearance after the booster was observed for most primary-vaccination clones (about 95% CD4, about 86% CD8).

In TCRdb, the 5' RACE reads were re-called with MiXCR into one record per CDR3 protein. The sample has 30,000 to 35,000 distinct CDR3 sequences, less than 8.5% seen once. With respect to this clonotype: A read error is possible here, since a much larger clone lies one base away.

CDR1 and CDR2 from the germline V gene are LGHNA and YNFKEQ. CDR3 length equals 17 residues. The sequence was obtained from a man younger than 35 who received the YFV17D yellow fever vaccine. The chain carries TRBV4-2 and TRBJ2-3; 9 nucleotides agree with TRBD2. Here the sequenced sample was PBMCs, either bulk or a sorted T-cell subset (CD4+, CD8+, memory, or dextramer-sorted; not recorded which), taken on the day of the first yellow fever vaccination. In nucleotides, the CDR3 is TGTACCAGCAGCCTGGGCCGCGGGGGGGCGGGCACAGATACGCAGTATTTT. It specifies CTSSLGRGGAGTDTQYF.